The 2 T cell receptor beta chains reported below all come from one sample, sequenced in a study of cytomegalovirus exposure and HLA in healthy donors. The data were produced by immunoSEQ multiplex PCR, yet TCRdb's version contains in-frame clones alone and is incomplete. Seen here are tens of thousands of clones, about 95% observed once, and the top ten hold about 0.7%. Material for sequencing was PBMCs. Receptor source: a woman in her late teens or twenties in good health and CMV-seronegative.

The chain couples TRBV7-8 to TRBJ2-3; D is possibly TRBD1 (6 bases). V was pared by 5 bases and J by 4 bases, with 19 bases between. The V gene's germline CDR1 is SGHVS and CDR2 FQNEAQ. The CDR3 runs to 16 residues. CDR3 nucleotide sequence: TGTGCCAGCAGCAGTACAGGGATAGAGGGACCAGATACGCAGTATTTT. It translates to CASSSTGIEGPDTQYF.

V usage is TRBV18 and J usage is TRBJ2-5; D may be TRBD1 (5 bases). The germline gives CDR1 KGHSH, CDR2 LQKENI. Trimming took 6 bases from V and 7 from J, leaving 21 bases between them. This CDR3 spans 15 amino acids. The CDR3 nucleotides are TGTGCCAGCTCGACCCAGCTGCAGGGATCCGTGACCCAGTACTTC. It encodes CASSTQLQGSVTQYF. The full variable domain, with the rest looked up from reference TRBV18 and TRBJ2-5, is NAGVMQNPRHLVRRRGQEARLRCSPMKGHSHVYWYRQLPEEGLKFMVYLQKENIIDESGMPKERFSAEFPKEGPSILRIQQVVRGDSAAYFCASSTQLQGSVTQYFGPGTRLLVL.